Sequencing of this TCR beta chain was carried out in a study of Ad26.COV2.S vaccination and SARS-CoV-2 variants. Study details: Enrolled in COV1001, the donor was in the Ad26.COV2.S trial arm, which received the vaccine. Ad26.COV2.S shots went into the muscle once or twice, 56 days apart. General study results and limits: Vaccine and placebo groups showed comparable non-spike TCR breadth.

The treatment denotes: roughly 18 received Ad26.COV2.S at low or high dose, single or two shots; 5 received placebo; per-sample allocation not given. Sampling was performed 63 days after the first vaccine or placebo injection. The assay was immunoSEQ multiplex PCR, and TCRdb's table has in-frame clones only and misses some. This table holds about 350,000 clones, around 89% found once. As for this clone: Its antigen remains unidentified.

Germline CDR1 and CDR2: SGHVS and FQNEAQ. This CDR3 comprises 14 residues. V lost 1 base and J 4 bases, leaving 10 bases between the germline ends. This sample comprised peripheral blood, obtained in a trial of Ad26.COV2.S vaccine versus placebo. This clonotype was obtained from a person aged 18-65 years who received the Ad26.COV2.S COVID-19 vaccine or a placebo. The chain has TRBV7-8 and TRBJ2-5; perhaps TRBD2 as D (6 bases). The CDR3 DNA sequence: TGTGCCAGCAGCTTAGTTCTAGCGAGAGAGACCCAGTACTTC. As protein: CASSLVLARETQYF.